Listed below are T cell receptor beta chains from one sample, sequenced in a study of blood T cell repertoires in COVID-19. Measured with immunoSEQ multiplex PCR; TCRdb has only the in-frame clones, and not every one. The repertoire includes over 200,000 clones, about nine tenths of them detected once, and about 9.3% sits in the top ten. The sample taken for sequencing was PBMCs or T cells enriched from blood (not recorded which). Receptors were obtained from a man aged 18 to 30 with acute COVID-19. Both conserved end residues are part of each CDR3. D genes are given only for firm matches. Where a row states a size, it is once, few, many or the class of an expanded clone; other rows omit it.

clone_size j_call d_call v_call cdr3_nt cdr3_aa
few TRBJ2-2 NA TRBV4-2 TGTGCCAGCAGCCAATCAGACACCGGGGAGCTGTTTTTT CASSQSDTGELFF
NA TRBJ2-7 TRBD2 TRBV3-1/TRBV3-2 TGTGCCAGCAGGGGTACCAGCGGGAGGTTATACGAGCAGTACTTC CASRGTSGRLYEQYF
NA TRBJ2-7 TRBD2 TRBV7-2 TGTGCCAGCAGCTTACTAAGCGGGAGATCCCTCACCGAGCAGTACTTC CASSLLSGRSLTEQYF
NA TRBJ1-6 NA TRBV7-6 TGTGCCAGCAGCTTAGCGACCCCTTTAAGCGGGGGTTCACCCCTCCACTTT CASSLATPLSGGSPLHF
NA TRBJ2-3 TRBD2 TRBV7-9 TGTGCCAGCAGCCCCTTAGCGGGAGGACTCACAGATACGCAGTATTTT CASSPLAGGLTDTQYF
NA TRBJ2-2 NA TRBV28 TGTGCCAGCCGGGTAAACACCGGGGAGCTGTTTTTT CASRVNTGELFF
once TRBJ2-7 NA TRBV10-3 TGTGCCATCAGTGAAAGACTCTCCTACGAGCAGTACTTC CAISERLSYEQYF
NA TRBJ1-1 NA TRBV7-9 TGTGCCAGCAGCACGGGGGGACGGACGAACACTGAAGCTTTCTTT CASSTGGRTNTEAFF
NA TRBJ2-7 TRBD2 TRBV7-6 TGTGCCAGCAGCACCCAAGGACGACTAGCGGGGACCTACGAGCAGTACTTC CASSTQGRLAGTYEQYF
NA TRBJ1-1 NA TRBV19 TGTGCCAGTAGTATTAGGGGGAGGAACACTGAAGCTTTCTTT CASSIRGRNTEAFF
NA TRBJ1-5 NA TRBV7-8 TGTGCCAGCGGAACAGGGTTCGGACATCAGCCCCAGCATTTT CASGTGFGHQPQHF
NA TRBJ1-1 TRBD1 TRBV19 TGTGCCAGTAGTTCCGGGACAGGGAACACTGAAGCTTTCTTT CASSSGTGNTEAFF
NA TRBJ2-3 NA TRBV11-2 TGTGCCAGCAGCCCTCGGGCTCGGGAGAGGACAGATACGCAGTATTTT CASSPRARERTDTQYF
NA TRBJ1-2 TRBD1 TRBV30 TGTGCCTGGAGTCCCGGGACAGGGGCCAACTATGGCTACACCTTC CAWSPGTGANYGYTF
NA TRBJ2-7 NA TRBV29-1 TGCAGCGTTGACACGGGGGTTCCCTACGAGCAGTACTTC CSVDTGVPYEQYF
NA TRBJ2-1 TRBD2 TRBV7-9 TGTGCCAGCAGCACGGGGCTAGCGGGGCTCTACAATGAGCAGTTCTTC CASSTGLAGLYNEQFF
NA TRBJ1-4 NA TRBV28 TGTGCCAGCGGGGGAGGAACTAATGAAAAACTGTTTTTT CASGGGTNEKLFF
NA TRBJ2-7 NA TRBV6-5 TGTGCCAGCAGTTACTCGCAGGTAACCTACGAGCAGTACTTC CASSYSQVTYEQYF
NA TRBJ2-1 TRBD2 TRBV7-3 TGTGCCAGCAGCTCTACCGGGACTAGCGGGAAGTACAATGAGCAGTTCTTC CASSSTGTSGKYNEQFF
few TRBJ1-1 NA TRBV6-5 TGTGCCAGCAGTTACACAGAAACAGGGAGAGCTTTCTTT CASSYTETGRAFF
NA TRBJ2-5 TRBD1 TRBV7-7 TGTGCTAGCAGCTTTAGGACAGGGGAGACCCAGTACTTC CASSFRTGETQYF
NA TRBJ1-1 TRBD1 TRBV28 TGTGCCAGCATTCCTGGACAGGCGGGAGGGGGCTCTGAAGCTTTCTTT CASIPGQAGGGSEAFF
NA TRBJ2-3 NA TRBV4-2 TGTGCCAGCAGCTCCCTAGCGGAGGGGGGCACAGATACGCAGTATTTT CASSSLAEGGTDTQYF
NA TRBJ1-5 NA TRBV19 TGTGCCTCAACAGGTACTAATCAGCCCCAGCATTTT CASTGTNQPQHF
NA TRBJ1-2 NA TRBV10-3 TGTGCCATCAGTGAGTCAGTGGGGGGCTATGGCTACACCTTC CAISESVGGYGYTF
once TRBJ2-2 TRBD1 TRBV6-2/TRBV6-3 TGTGCCAGCAGTTACTCGTCGGGGACAAGGGGGCCTCGTTACACCGGGGAGCTGTTTTTT CASSYSSGTRGPRYTGELFF
few TRBJ1-1 NA TRBV7-6 TGTGCCAGCAGCTCGACAGAGAACACTGAAGCTTTCTTT CASSSTENTEAFF
NA TRBJ1-1 NA TRBV27 TGTGCCAGCAGGACGGGACTGCGAACTGAAGCTTTCTTT CASRTGLRTEAFF
once TRBJ1-2 NA TRBV11-2 TGTGCCAGCAGCTTAGGTGGCCACCGAGGCGGCTACACCTTC CASSLGGHRGGYTF
NA TRBJ1-1 TRBD1 TRBV10-2 TGCGCCAGCAGCGCCGGGACAGGGATGAACACTGAAGCTTTCTTT CASSAGTGMNTEAFF
NA TRBJ1-5 NA TRBV19 TGTGCCAGTAGTTCCGGGAGTCTCAATCAGCCCCAGCATTTT CASSSGSLNQPQHF
NA TRBJ2-6 TRBD1 TRBV3-1/TRBV3-2 TGTGCCAGCAGCCCGGGACAGGGTGACTCTGGGGCCAACGTCCTGACTTTC CASSPGQGDSGANVLTF
NA TRBJ1-6 NA TRBV7-9 TGTGCCAGCAGCTTAGAACAGGGATGGTCACCCCTCCACTTT CASSLEQGWSPLHF
few TRBJ1-6 NA TRBV3-1/TRBV3-2 TGTGCCAGCAGCCAAGGGTCGGGGGGAGGGAATTCACCCCTCCACTTT CASSQGSGGGNSPLHF
NA TRBJ1-1 NA TRBV13 TGTGCCAGCAGCCATACGGGGTGGGCAGAGAACACTGAAGCTTTCTTT CASSHTGWAENTEAFF
NA TRBJ2-3 TRBD2 TRBV19 TGTGCCAGTTCGGCGGGAGGGTATAGCACAGATACGCAGTATTTT CASSAGGYSTDTQYF
NA TRBJ1-6 NA TRBV7-6 TGTGCCAGCAGCTTAACGGACAGCTCACCCCTCCACTTT CASSLTDSSPLHF
NA TRBJ1-2 NA TRBV15 TGTGCCACCAGCGGGGGACTCCTCCGGGGTGGCTACACCTTC CATSGGLLRGGYTF
NA TRBJ2-7 TRBD2 TRBV19 TGTGCCAGTAGTATAGGTAGCGGGAATCCCAACTCCTACGAGCAGTACTTC CASSIGSGNPNSYEQYF
NA TRBJ1-2 NA TRBV4-1 TGCGCCAGCAGCCAAGATAAAGGGGGCTATGGCTACACCTTC CASSQDKGGYGYTF
NA TRBJ2-1 TRBD2 TRBV5-1 TGCGCCAGCAGCTTGGGTAGCGGGAGAGGGCTGTTCTTC CASSLGSGRGLFF
NA TRBJ2-3 TRBD2 TRBV9 TGTGCCAGCAGCGTAGAGGGACTAGCGCGAAGAGATACGCAGTATTTT CASSVEGLARRDTQYF
NA TRBJ1-5 NA TRBV5-3 TGTGCCAGAATGGCGGTTTTAGACCCCCAGCATTTT CARMAVLDPQHF
NA TRBJ1-1 TRBD1 TRBV6-1 TGTGCCAGCAGTGAAACAAGAGGACAGGCCGGGTGGATCGCTGAAGCTTTCTTT CASSETRGQAGWIAEAFF
few TRBJ2-1 TRBD2 TRBV5-1 TGCGCCAGCAGCTTGGGACTAGCGGGAGTCGATGAGCAGTTCTTC CASSLGLAGVDEQFF
NA TRBJ2-7 TRBD2 TRBV6-5 TGTGCCAGCAGTTACCCTAGCGGGAGGACCTACGAGCAGTACTTC CASSYPSGRTYEQYF
NA TRBJ2-1 NA TRBV11-3 TGTGCCAGCAGCTTAGGAGGCGGTTACAATGAGCAGTTCTTC CASSLGGGYNEQFF
once TRBJ1-5 NA TRBV19 TGTGCCAGTAGTATCTACGGGCAGCCCCAGCATTTT CASSIYGQPQHF
NA TRBJ2-1 NA TRBV28 TGTGCCAGCATTCTAGCGACGGGAAGCTCCTACAATGAGCAGTTCTTC CASILATGSSYNEQFF
NA TRBJ2-2 TRBD1 TRBV4-1 TGCGCCAGCAGCCAAGTTTCAGGGGGTGGGACCGGGGAGCTGTTTTTT CASSQVSGGGTGELFF
NA TRBJ2-4 NA TRBV7-9 TGTGCCAGCAGCTTAGCGGGAGAAAACATTCAGTACTTC CASSLAGENIQYF